Listed here are 25 T cell receptor beta chains from one sample, sequenced in a study of blood T cell repertoires in COVID-19. Sequencing was performed with immunoSEQ multiplex PCR; in TCRdb, only in-frame clones are kept and a portion is missing. The sample records some 110,000 clones, 75% to 90% being singletons. Sequencing input: peripheral blood. Receptors were obtained from a woman of 80 years or more with COVID-19, enrolled during active disease.

The rearrangement links TRBV6-5 to TRBJ2-3; the match to TRBD1 covers 10 bases. The CDR3 extends over 15 amino acids. After removal of 6 bases from V and 3 bases from J, the junction contained 6 bases not matched to a gene. Germline lookup yields CDR1 MNHEY and CDR2 SVGAGI. DNA of the CDR3: TGTGCCAGCAGGTCGGGGGGACAGGGGACAGATACGCAGTATTTT. Encoded protein: CASRSGGQGTDTQYF.

This chain links TRBV5-6 with TRBJ2-1, with 9 bases identical to TRBD2. The ends lost 4 bases at V and 9 bases at J; junction bases unmatched: 8. CDR1 and CDR2 (germline): SGHDT, YYEEEE. The CDR3 is 14 amino acids. CDR3 loop: CASSRGGRATEQFF. CDR3 sequence (DNA): TGTGCCAGCAGCCGCGGCGGGAGGGCAACTGAGCAGTTCTTC.

This chain links TRBV6-6 with TRBJ2-2; tentative D call: TRBD2 (7 bases). V dropped 5 bases and J dropped 6 bases, with 19 bases sitting between them. The germline CDR1 and CDR2 sequences are MNHNY and SVGAGI (reference sequence). The CDR3 is made up of 16 amino acids. The CDR3 sequence: CASSRRGGAKPGELFF. CDR3 DNA sequence: TGTGCCAGCAGTCGAAGGGGGGGGGCGAAACCCGGGGAGCTGTTTTTT.

Here the CDR3 reads CASQVGKTQYF. The CDR3 region has the DNA TGTGCCAGCCAGGTCGGAAAGACCCAGTACTTC. The chain carries TRBV28 and TRBJ2-5; D is unresolved. The CDR3 has 11 amino acids. Germline V gene data show CDR1 as MDHEN and CDR2 as SYDVKM. Trimming removed 8 bases at V and 6 bases at J, with 10 bases between.

The chain joins TRBV21-1 to TRBJ2-3; no DNA check was done on the table's D call, TRBD2. TRBV21-1 is a listed pseudogene. CDR3 size: 16 residues. The CDR3 protein is CASSNLAGGPGDTQYF. As DNA, the CDR3 is TGTGCCAGCAGCAACCTAGCGGGAGGGCCGGGAGATACGCAGTATTTT.

J is TRBJ1-5 and V is TRBV10-3; D unresolved. The CDR3 is 14 amino acids. Looked up from germline, CDR1 is ENHRY and CDR2 is SYGVKD. Trimming shortened V by 3 bases and J by 1 base, and 7 bases separated the two germline ends. Written as DNA, the CDR3 is TGTGCCATCAGTGAAGAGGGAAGCAATCAGCCCCAGCATTTT. Encoded protein: CAISEEGSNQPQHF.

The genes are TRBV2 and TRBJ1-2; the D gene is possibly TRBD1 (5 bases). Trimming took off 4 bases at V and 2 bases at J, with 8 bases between the two ends. This CDR3 region has 13 residues. Germline CDR1 SNHLY, CDR2 FYNNEI. CDR3 DNA: TGTGCCAGCAGTGCTGACAGCAACTATGGCTACACCTTC. Protein sequence: CASSADSNYGYTF.

V gene TRBV11-3 combines with J gene TRBJ2-1; D is undetermined. This CDR3 is built from 13 residues. The germline V gene encodes CDR1 SGHNT and CDR2 YENEEA. With 0 bases removed from V and 4 bases from J, the gap between germline ends came to 4 bases. Here the CDR3 reads CASSLEHYNEQFF. In DNA form, the CDR3 reads TGTGCCAGCAGCTTAGAACATTACAATGAGCAGTTCTTC.

This sequence joins TRBV10-3 and TRBJ1-2, with a weak D call TRBD1 (5 bases). The CDR3 spans 13 residues. Looked up from germline, CDR1 is ENHRY and CDR2 is SYGVKD. V lost 2 bases to trimming and J lost 7 bases, with 11 bases between them. CDR3 nucleotides: TGTGCCATCAGTGAGGACAGTTTCTCTGGCTACACCTTC. Translated, it gives CAISEDSFSGYTF.

The chain employs TRBV7-3 and TRBJ2-7; TRBD1 is a possible D gene (6 bases). Germline lookup yields CDR1 SGHTA and CDR2 FQGTGA. Trimming shortened V by 1 base and J by 4 bases, and 8 bases separated the two germline ends. The CDR3 is 13 residues long. The CDR3 nucleotides are TGTGCCAGCAGCTTAAGCCAGGGGTACGAGCAGTACTTC. This translates into CASSLSQGYEQYF.

Here the CDR3 reads CASSYSTGFYEQYF. The DNA of the CDR3 is TGTGCCAGCAGTTACTCGACAGGGTTCTACGAGCAGTACTTC. V is TRBV6-5 and J is TRBJ2-7; 7 bases align to TRBD1. The CDR3 extends over 14 amino acids. The J segment lost 3 bases and the V segment lost 0 bases, leaving 2 bases of the junction unmatched. The germline CDR1 and CDR2 sequences are MNHEY and SVGAGI.

The V and J genes are TRBV7-9 and TRBJ2-1; 9 nucleotides agree with TRBD1. CDR1 is SEHNR, CDR2 FQNEAQ, per germline (reference sequence). This CDR3 is 15 amino acids long. V lost 5 bases, J lost 3 bases, and 5 bases stayed unmatched. This CDR3 reads CASSGATGGYNEQFF. The CDR3 DNA follows: TGTGCCAGCAGCGGAGCGACAGGGGGCTACAATGAGCAGTTCTTC.

J is TRBJ2-3 and V is TRBV3-1 (or the pseudogene TRBV3-2); possible D gene TRBD2, 5 bases. The CDR3 consists of 13 residues. Trimming left V 1 base short and J 5 bases short, with 7 bases between. Per germline, CDR1 LGHDT and CDR2 YNNKEL (reference sequence). In DNA form, the CDR3 reads TGTGCCAGCAGCCAAGGCCGGGGAGATACGCAGTATTTT. The encoded protein is CASSQGRGDTQYF.

The rearrangement joins TRBV4-2 to TRBJ1-4; D unresolved. With 5 bases removed from V and 3 bases from J, the gap between germline ends came to 10 bases. Germline loops: CDR1 LGHNA, CDR2 YNFKEQ. This CDR3 region has 14 residues. DNA for the CDR3: TGTGCCAGCAGCGGTCGGGGTCCTAATGAAAAACTGTTTTTT. Its protein is CASSGRGPNEKLFF.

This clone was seen a few times. This chain uses TRBV6-2 or TRBV6-3 with TRBJ2-2, with 7 nucleotides matching TRBD2. The CDR3 runs to 15 residues. Germline V gene data show CDR1 as MNHEY and CDR2 as SVGEGT. V gave up 1 base and J gave up 4 bases; unmatched junction bases: 3. As DNA, the CDR3 is TGTGCCAGCAGTTACTTAGGCGGGGGCACCGGGGAGCTGTTTTTT. Its protein product is CASSYLGGGTGELFF.

The chain links TRBV9 to TRBJ2-1, with 8 bases lining up with TRBD1. The CDR3 spans 15 residues. J was trimmed by 5 bases and V by 0 bases; bases with no gene match: 4. Germline V CDR1 and CDR2: SGDLS, YYNGEE. The CDR3 nucleotides are TGTGCCAGCAGCGTAGGGCAGGGGGCGGACAATGAGCAGTTCTTC. The encoded protein is CASSVGQGADNEQFF.

V and J are TRBV11-2 and TRBJ2-2; possible D gene TRBD2, 6 bases. Trimming left V 5 bases short and J 5 bases short, with 9 bases between. The CDR3 extends over 13 amino acids. Germline V gene sequence: CDR1 SGHAT, CDR2 FQNNGV. The CDR3 DNA reads as TGTGCCAGCAGCGTCAGCGGGACCGGGGAGCTGTTTTTT. The encoded protein is CASSVSGTGELFF.

The chain has TRBV28 and TRBJ1-2; 10 positions match TRBD1. The CDR3 is 17 amino acids. Trimming at V came to 6 bases and at J to 6 bases, leaving 16 bases not matched to a gene. Germline V gene data show CDR1 as MDHEN and CDR2 as SYDVKM. In DNA, the CDR3 is TGTGCCAGCAGCCCCAACGGGGACAGGGGCCGTTTGGATGGCTACACCTTC. Its protein is CASSPNGDRGRLDGYTF.

This chain uses TRBV7-6 with TRBJ2-3, with D possibly matching TRBD2 (5 bases). Trimming stripped 2 bases from V and 0 bases from J, with 15 bases between. CDR3 size: 17 residues. The germline V gene has CDR1 SGHVS and CDR2 FNYEAQ. CDR3 coding DNA: TGTGCCAGCAGCTTATGGACCGCGGGCTCTAGCACAGATACGCAGTATTTT. Amino acid sequence: CASSLWTAGSSTDTQYF. The complete variable domain, with remaining parts taken from reference TRBV7-6 and TRBJ2-3, reads GAGVSQSPRYKVTKRGQDVALRCDPISGHVSLYWYRQALGQGPEFLTYFNYEAQQDKSGLPNDRFSAERPEGSISTLTIQRTEQRDSAMYRCASSLWTAGSSTDTQYFGPGTRLTVL.

The chain has TRBV7-2 and TRBJ2-5; 14 bases fit TRBD2. From germline, CDR1 is SGHTA and CDR2 FQGNSA. The V and J ends lost 5 bases and 7 bases, in that order; junction bases with no gene match: 9. CDR3 length: 16 amino acids. In DNA form, the CDR3 reads TGTGCCAGCAGCCCCGGACTAGCGGGAGGCCTAAGGACCCAGTACTTC. This codes for CASSPGLAGGLRTQYF.

The chain uses TRBV10-3 and TRBJ2-1, with D possibly being TRBD1 (6 bases). This CDR3 comprises 13 residues. The germline CDR1 and CDR2 sequences are ENHRY and SYGVKD. V was pared by 6 bases and J by 7 bases, with 13 bases between. The CDR3 DNA reads TGTGCCATCAGGGACTCGAGGGGGAATGAGCAGTTCTTC. Protein product: CAIRDSRGNEQFF.

This rearrangement joins TRBV9 to TRBJ1-4; 9 positions agree with TRBD1. The CDR3 totals 19 residues. The V and J ends lost 3 bases and 1 base, in that order; junction bases with no gene match: 13. The V gene's germline CDR1 is SGDLS and CDR2 YYNGEE. CDR3 DNA sequence: TGTGCCAGCAGCGCCGGGACAGGGAGGTATCAGGAAACTAATGAAAAACTGTTTTTT. Translation gives CASSAGTGRYQETNEKLFF.

J is TRBJ1-5 and V is TRBV6-2 or TRBV6-3; 9 nucleotides align to TRBD1. CDR3 length: 17 residues. Germline V gives CDR1 MNHEY, CDR2 SVGEGT. Trimming took 2 bases from V and 2 from J; bases not matched to a gene: 7. The CDR3 nucleotides read TGTGCCAGCAGTTACCCGGACAGGGGATTGGGCAATCAGCCCCAGCATTTT. Residues: CASSYPDRGLGNQPQHF.

The gene calls are TRBV2 and TRBJ2-7; no definite D call. V was cut by 7 bases and J by 2 bases, with 18 bases left in between. CDR1 is SNHLY, CDR2 FYNNEI, per germline. There are 15 residues in the CDR3. The CDR3 nucleotides are TGTGCCAGCATCAAAAGCCCCACGGAGCCCTACGAGCAGTACTTC. Its protein is CASIKSPTEPYEQYF. The entire variable domain, with the rest obtained from reference TRBV2 and TRBJ2-7, is as follows: EPEVTQTPSHQVTQMGQEVILRCVPISNHLYFYWYRQILGQKVEFLVSFYNNEISEKSEIFDDQFSVERPDGSNFTLKIRSTKLEDSAMYFCASIKSPTEPYEQYFGPGTRLTVT.

V and J are TRBV4-3 and TRBJ2-2; D perhaps matches TRBD1 (6 bases). The V gene lost 0 bases and the J gene lost 4 bases, with 9 bases spanning the gap. The CDR3 is 15 residues long. CDR1 and CDR2 (germline): LGHNA, YSLEER. The CDR3 is CASSQDRTATGELFF. As DNA, the CDR3 is TGCGCCAGCAGCCAAGATCGGACAGCCACCGGGGAGCTGTTTTTT.